Listed here are 17 T cell receptor beta chains from one sample, sequenced in a study of beta chain features in type 1 diabetes. Sequenced material consisted of expressed TCRB transcripts (all of the isolated RNA was reverse transcribed). Produced via immunoSEQ multiplex PCR; TCRdb's table is partial and in-frame only. Seen here are approximately 150,000 clones, approximately 9.1% observed once, and the top ten hold 2% to 2.5%. Input material: central memory CD4+ T cells from blood. The receptors were sampled from a woman aged 18-35 years in good health.

V usage is TRBV21-1 and J usage is TRBJ2-5; the D call in the table, TRBD2, was not verified against the DNA. TRBV21-1 is a pseudogene locus. This CDR3 spans 15 amino acids. CDR3 in amino acids: CASSKDIEDRETQYF. CDR3 in DNA: TGTGCCAGCAGCAAAGATATCGAGGATCGGGAGACCCAGTACTTC.

This clone has only a few counts. This sequence joins TRBV5-4 and TRBJ1-6; perhaps TRBD1 as D (6 bases). The CDR3 runs 16 residues. Trimming took 3 bases from V and 1 from J, leaving 11 bases between them. Germline V gene sequence: CDR1 SGHNT, CDR2 YYREEE (reference sequence). The chain's CDR3 is CASSYQGSSYNSPLHF. The CDR3 DNA reads TGTGCCAGCAGCTATCAGGGGTCGTCCTATAATTCACCCCTCCACTTT. The full variable domain, its missing parts supplied by reference TRBV5-4 and TRBJ1-6, is ETGVTQSPTHLIKTRGQQVTLRCSSQSGHNTVSWYQQALGQGPQFIFQYYREEENGRGNFPPRFSGLQFPNYSSELNVNALELDDSALYLCASSYQGSSYNSPLHFGNGTRLTVT.

This clone was seen a handful of times. The chain couples TRBV11-3 to TRBJ2-1, with D possibly TRBD2 on 6 matching bases. The CDR3 spans 14 residues. Germline loops: CDR1 SGHNT, CDR2 YENEEA. V lost 4 bases, J lost 5 bases, and 12 bases lay in between. The CDR3 bases are TGTGCCAGCAGCTCGGGACTGGCCCACAATGAGCAGTTCTTC. It encodes CASSSGLAHNEQFF.

This chain connects TRBV4-2 to TRBJ2-6; possible D gene TRBD2, 6 bases. CDR1 and CDR2 (germline): LGHNA, YNFKEQ. Trimming cost V 0 bases and J 2 bases, with 23 bases left between them. CDR3 length: 21 amino acids. The CDR3 DNA follows: TGTGCCAGCAGCCAAGATATAGAGGGAAGCGGGCGAAGAACTGGGGCCAACGTCCTGACTTTC. Translating gives CASSQDIEGSGRRTGANVLTF.

V gene TRBV18 combines with J gene TRBJ2-1; TRBD1 might be the D (6 bases). Between the trimmed V and J ends, which lost 3 bases and 6 bases, there was a span of 18 bases. This CDR3 comprises 16 residues. Germline V lookup: CDR1 KGHSH, CDR2 LQKENI. CDR3 region: CASSPYRDGLGNEQFF. DNA for the CDR3: TGTGCCAGCTCACCCTACAGGGACGGTTTGGGCAATGAGCAGTTCTTC.

Only a few counts were recorded for this clone. The chain combines TRBV5-6 with TRBJ2-1; 8 nucleotides match TRBD2. From germline, CDR1 is SGHDT and CDR2 YYEEEE. V gave up 6 bases and J gave up 2 bases; unmatched junction bases: 4. The CDR3 runs to 14 residues. The CDR3 DNA follows: TGTGCCAGCATGATAGCGGGAACCTACAATGAGCAGTTCTTC. Translated: CASMIAGTYNEQFF.

V gene TRBV9 combines with J gene TRBJ1-5, with no clear D. CDR1 SGDLS and CDR2 YYNGEE come from the germline V gene. The CDR3 loop spans 14 amino acids. V lost 0 bases to trimming and J lost 7 bases, with 11 bases between them. Here the CDR3 reads CASSVAGGGQPQHF. The DNA of the CDR3 is TGTGCCAGCAGCGTAGCGGGTGGAGGGCAGCCCCAGCATTTT.

This clone was counted only a few times. The chain recombines TRBV27 with TRBJ1-4; D unresolved. Trimming removed 5 bases from V and 5 bases from J, with 12 bases in between. From germline, CDR1 is MNHEY and CDR2 SMNVEV (reference sequence). The CDR3 is 14 residues long. CDR3 protein: CASSDLGSNEKLFF. The CDR3 DNA reads TGTGCCAGCAGTGACTTGGGTTCCAATGAAAAACTGTTTTTT. The full variable domain, its missing parts supplied by reference TRBV27 and TRBJ1-4, is EAQVTQNPRYLITVTGKKLTVTCSQNMNHEYMSWYRQDPGLGLRQIYYSMNVEVTDKGDVPEGYKVSRKEKRNFPLILESPSPNQTSLYFCASSDLGSNEKLFFGSGTQLSVL.

The rearrangement uses TRBV5-4 and TRBJ1-2; D call uncertain. V was shortened by 3 bases and J by 8 bases, with 14 bases between the two germline ends. In germline, CDR1 is SGHNT, CDR2 YYREEE (reference sequence). The CDR3 contains 13 residues. This chain's CDR3 is CASSSDSLWGYTF. CDR3 nucleotides: TGTGCCAGCAGCTCCGACTCGTTATGGGGCTACACCTTC.

The chain has TRBV5-1 and TRBJ1-1, with D unclear. The germline V and J ends were trimmed by 7 bases and 4 bases, with 17 bases remaining between them. The CDR3 is made up of 14 amino acids. Per germline, CDR1 SGHRS and CDR2 YFSETQ. CDR3 coding DNA: TGCGCCAGCCAAGACCCCGGGGTGAGCACTGAAGCTTTCTTT. It encodes CASQDPGVSTEAFF.

This clone came up a few times. The chain employs TRBV7-2 and TRBJ2-1, with D maybe TRBD2 (6 bases). Germline loops: CDR1 SGHTA, CDR2 FQGNSA. V shed 5 bases and J shed 4 bases, with 15 bases lying between them. The CDR3 consists of 15 residues. The CDR3 sequence: CASSIREKQYNEQFF. Here the CDR3 DNA reads TGTGCCAGCAGCATCCGGGAGAAGCAGTACAATGAGCAGTTCTTC.

The chain recombines TRBV5-6 with TRBJ1-2, with D perhaps matching TRBD1 (5 bases). CDR3 length equals 13 residues. V shed 4 bases and J shed 4 bases, with 11 bases lying between them. Germline V gene data show CDR1 as SGHDT and CDR2 as YYEEEE. The CDR3 sequence: CASSPRDPYGYTF. CDR3 bases: TGTGCCAGCAGCCCGCGGGACCCCTATGGCTACACCTTC.

This clone came up a few times. This chain links TRBV7-6 with TRBJ2-3; D is uncertain. Germline V gene lookup returns CDR1 SGHVS and CDR2 FNYEAQ. The CDR3 totals 14 residues. Trimming left V 5 bases short and J 2 bases short, with 11 bases between. CDR3: CASSLFASTDTQYF. The CDR3 DNA follows: TGTGCCAGCAGCCTCTTCGCGTCCACAGATACGCAGTATTTT.

This clone was counted between two and nine times. The junction departs from the called germline gene at one end, perhaps through a read error. The rearrangement uses TRBV7-7 and TRBJ2-1; 10 bases are a match to TRBD2. The length of the CDR3 is 15 residues. CDR1 is SSHAT, CDR2 FNYEAQ, per germline (reference sequence). CDR3: CASSSTSGAINEQFF. The CDR3 nucleotides read TGTGCTAGCAGCTCCACTAGCGGGGCCATCAATGAGCAGTTCTTC. The variable domain in full, completed from reference TRBV7-7 and TRBJ2-1, reads GAGVSQSPRYKVTKRGQDVTLRCDPISSHATLYWYQQALGQGPEFLTYFNYEAQPDKSGLPSDRFSAERPEGSISTLTIQRTEQRDSAMYRCASSSTSGAINEQFFGPGTRLTVL.

V is TRBV6-1 and J is TRBJ2-5; no clear D. V was cut by 7 bases and J by 5 bases, with 11 bases left in between. CDR3 size: 12 residues. From germline, CDR1 is MNHNS and CDR2 SASEGT. The CDR3 is CASTSSEETQYF. CDR3 bases: TGTGCCAGCACCTCTAGTGAGGAGACCCAGTACTTC.

This rearrangement joins TRBV7-8 to TRBJ1-1, with 8 bases aligning to TRBD1. V trimming: 4 bases; J trimming: 4 bases; junction bases outside the gene matches: 8. The CDR3 contains 15 residues. The germline V gene has CDR1 SGHVS and CDR2 FQNEAQ. CDR3 sequence: CASSSPTGVGTEAFF. The CDR3 coding sequence is TGTGCCAGCAGCTCACCGACAGGGGTGGGCACTGAAGCTTTCTTT.

The V and J genes are TRBV7-8 and TRBJ2-5; TRBD2 aligns across 14 bases. Germline values: CDR1 SGHVS, CDR2 FQNEAQ. J lost 5 bases, V lost 0 bases, and 5 bases had no gene match. CDR3 length: 17 residues. CDR3 DNA: TGTGCCAGCAGCTTAGCGGAGACTAGCGGGGGGGCGGAGACCCAGTACTTC. Protein product: CASSLAETSGGAETQYF.